This is a list of T cell receptor beta chains from one sample in a study of beta chain features in type 1 diabetes. The table came from immunoSEQ multiplex PCR; TCRdb's copy has only in-frame clones and leaves some out. This table has 620,000 or so clones, 15% to 17% appearing once. Sample: naive CD4+ T cells from blood. Receptors originate from a man younger than 35 in good health. The CDR3 runs from the conserved cysteine through the conserved F or W. The order of the fields is CDR3 length, J gene, V gene, clone size, D gene, CDR3 protein, CDR3 DNA. The D gene is left open where the match is weak. Clone size is stated in some rows and not others, as once, few, many or a class when expanded.

14 TRBJ1-1 TRBV27 few NA CASSSWVMNTEAFF TGTGCCAGCAGTTCCTGGGTGATGAACACTGAAGCTTTCTTT
13 TRBJ2-3 TRBV2 NA TRBD1 CASMGDRASTQYF TGTGCCAGCATGGGGGACAGGGCCTCGACGCAGTATTTT
16 TRBJ1-3 TRBV4-3 few NA CASSQDGARAGNTIYF TGCGCCAGCAGCCAAGATGGAGCCAGGGCTGGAAACACCATATATTTT
14 TRBJ1-2 TRBV11-2 NA TRBD1 CASSSDRVKKGYTF TGTGCCAGCAGCTCGGACAGGGTCAAGAAAGGCTACACCTTC
16 TRBJ1-1 TRBV28 few TRBD1 CASRTYRGILNTEAFF TGTGCCAGCAGAACTTACAGGGGGATTCTGAACACTGAAGCTTTCTTT
15 TRBJ2-4 TRBV28 many NA CASSFYGLAKNIQYF TGTGCCAGCAGTTTTTACGGTCTAGCCAAAAACATTCAGTACTTC
15 TRBJ1-6 TRBV10-3 NA NA CAISEGTALNSPLHF TGTGCCATCAGTGAAGGGACCGCCCTTAATTCACCCCTCCACTTT
20 TRBJ2-3 TRBV9 NA TRBD1 CASSVPVGTGGIPGTDTQYF TGTGCCAGCAGCGTACCCGTTGGGACAGGGGGCATCCCGGGCACAGATACGCAGTATTTT
15 TRBJ2-3 TRBV7-2 few NA CASSLGGAATDTQYF TGTGCCAGCAGCTTGGGCGGGGCCGCCACAGATACGCAGTATTTT
13 TRBJ2-5 TRBV28 NA TRBD1 CASSLWTGKTQYF TGTGCCAGCAGCCTTTGGACAGGGAAGACCCAGTACTTC